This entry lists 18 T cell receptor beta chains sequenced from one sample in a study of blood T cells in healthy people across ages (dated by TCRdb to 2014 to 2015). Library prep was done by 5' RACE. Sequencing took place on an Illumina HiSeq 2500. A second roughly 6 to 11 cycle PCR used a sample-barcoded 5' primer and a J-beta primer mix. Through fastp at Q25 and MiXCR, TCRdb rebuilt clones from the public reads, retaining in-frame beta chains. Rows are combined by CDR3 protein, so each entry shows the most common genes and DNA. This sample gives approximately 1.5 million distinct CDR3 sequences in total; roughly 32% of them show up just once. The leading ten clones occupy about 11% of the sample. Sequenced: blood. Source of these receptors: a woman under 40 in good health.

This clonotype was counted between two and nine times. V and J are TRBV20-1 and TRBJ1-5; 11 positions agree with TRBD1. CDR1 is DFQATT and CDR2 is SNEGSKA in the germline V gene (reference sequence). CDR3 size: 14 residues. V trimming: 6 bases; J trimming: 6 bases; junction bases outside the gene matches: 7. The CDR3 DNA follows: TGCAGTGCGCCCGGGACAGGGGGAAGTCAGCCCCAGCATTTT. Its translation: CSAPGTGGSQPQHF.

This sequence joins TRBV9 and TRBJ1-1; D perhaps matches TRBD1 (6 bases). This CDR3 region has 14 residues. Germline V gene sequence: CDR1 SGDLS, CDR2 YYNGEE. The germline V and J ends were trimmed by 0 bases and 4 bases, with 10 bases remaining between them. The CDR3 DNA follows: TGTGCCAGCAGCGTAGGGGGGGGCTTCACTGAAGCTTTCTTT. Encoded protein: CASSVGGGFTEAFF.

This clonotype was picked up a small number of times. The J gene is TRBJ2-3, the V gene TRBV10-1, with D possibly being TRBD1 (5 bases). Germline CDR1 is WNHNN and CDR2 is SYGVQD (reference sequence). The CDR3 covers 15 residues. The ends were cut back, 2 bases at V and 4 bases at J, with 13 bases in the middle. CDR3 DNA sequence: TGCGCCAGCAGTGAGGGTAGGGGTAGCCCAGATACGCAGTATTTT. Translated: CASSEGRGSPDTQYF.

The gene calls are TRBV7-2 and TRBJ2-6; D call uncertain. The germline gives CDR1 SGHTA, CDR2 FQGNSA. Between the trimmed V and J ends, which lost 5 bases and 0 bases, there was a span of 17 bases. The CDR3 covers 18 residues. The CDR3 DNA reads TGTGCCAGCAGCCAGCGTTATCGGACCCTCTCTGGGGCCAACGTCCTGACTTTC. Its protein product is CASSQRYRTLSGANVLTF.

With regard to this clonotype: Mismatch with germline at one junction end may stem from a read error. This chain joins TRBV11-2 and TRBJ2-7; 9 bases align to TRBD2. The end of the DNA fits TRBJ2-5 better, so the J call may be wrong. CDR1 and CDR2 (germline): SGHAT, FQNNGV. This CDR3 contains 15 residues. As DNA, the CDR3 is TGTGCCAGCGGCTTAGGTGGCGGGAGGGAAGAGACCCAGTACTTC. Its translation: CASGLGGGREETQYF.

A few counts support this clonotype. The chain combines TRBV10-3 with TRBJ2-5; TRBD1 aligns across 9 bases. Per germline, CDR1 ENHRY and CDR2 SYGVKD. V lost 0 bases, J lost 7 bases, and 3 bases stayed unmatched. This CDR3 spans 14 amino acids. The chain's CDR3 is CAISESQGATTQYF. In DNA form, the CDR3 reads TGTGCCATCAGTGAGTCACAGGGGGCGACGACCCAGTACTTC.

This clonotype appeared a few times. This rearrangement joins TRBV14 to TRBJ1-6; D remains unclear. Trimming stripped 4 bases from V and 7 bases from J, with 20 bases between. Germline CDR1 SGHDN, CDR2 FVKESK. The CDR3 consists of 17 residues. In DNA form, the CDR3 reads TGTGCCAGCAGCCCTAAATATTCGGAGAGACGGAATTCACCCCTCCACTTT. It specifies CASSPKYSERRNSPLHF.

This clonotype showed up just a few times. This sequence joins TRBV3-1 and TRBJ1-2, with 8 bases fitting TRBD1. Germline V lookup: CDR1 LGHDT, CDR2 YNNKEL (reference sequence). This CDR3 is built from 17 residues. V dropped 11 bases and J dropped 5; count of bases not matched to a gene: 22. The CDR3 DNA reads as TGTGCCGCCAGTTCTGGGACAGGAAACTACCACGGATATGGCTACACCTTC. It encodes CAASSGTGNYHGYGYTF.

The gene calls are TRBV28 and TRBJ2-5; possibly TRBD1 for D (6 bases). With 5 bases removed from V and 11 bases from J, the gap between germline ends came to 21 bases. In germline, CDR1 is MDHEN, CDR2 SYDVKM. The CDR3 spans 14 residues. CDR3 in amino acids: CASSAGALTVEQYF. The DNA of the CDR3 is TGTGCCAGCAGTGCAGGGGCCCTCACGGTGGAGCAGTACTTC.

The CDR3 sequence: CASSPVRGRDEQYF. The DNA of the CDR3 is TGTGCCAGCTCACCAGTCAGGGGTAGGGACGAGCAGTACTTC. This chain uses TRBV18 with TRBJ2-5; a weak D match, TRBD1 (6 bases). The J call is uncertain, as TRBJ2-7 better fits the DNA end. This CDR3 spans 14 amino acids. CDR1 KGHSH and CDR2 LQKENI come from the germline V gene.

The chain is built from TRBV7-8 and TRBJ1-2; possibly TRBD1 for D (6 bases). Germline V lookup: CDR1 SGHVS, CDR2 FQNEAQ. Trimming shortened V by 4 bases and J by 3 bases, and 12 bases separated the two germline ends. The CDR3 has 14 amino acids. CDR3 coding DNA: TGTGCCAGCAGCTATTGGACAGCGGACTATGGCTACACCTTC. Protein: CASSYWTADYGYTF.

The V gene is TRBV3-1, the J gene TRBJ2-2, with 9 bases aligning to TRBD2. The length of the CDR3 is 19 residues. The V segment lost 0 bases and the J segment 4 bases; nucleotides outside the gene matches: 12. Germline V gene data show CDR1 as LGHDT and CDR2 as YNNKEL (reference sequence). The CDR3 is CASSQDRAGGRWGTGELFF. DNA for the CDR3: TGTGCCAGCAGCCAAGATCGAGCGGGAGGCCGCTGGGGCACCGGGGAGCTGTTTTTT.

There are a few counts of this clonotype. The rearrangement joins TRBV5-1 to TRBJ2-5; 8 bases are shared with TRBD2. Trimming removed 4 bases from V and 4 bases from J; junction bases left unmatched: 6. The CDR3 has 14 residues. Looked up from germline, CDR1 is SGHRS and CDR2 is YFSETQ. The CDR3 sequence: CASSTRGGGETQYF. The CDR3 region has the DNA TGCGCCAGCAGCACACGGGGGGGCGGAGAGACCCAGTACTTC.

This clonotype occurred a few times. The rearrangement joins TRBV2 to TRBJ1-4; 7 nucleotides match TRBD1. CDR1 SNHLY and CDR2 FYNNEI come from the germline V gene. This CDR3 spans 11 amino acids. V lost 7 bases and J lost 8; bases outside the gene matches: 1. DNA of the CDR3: TGTGCCAGCACCAGGGGGGAAAAACTGTTTTTT. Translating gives CASTRGEKLFF.

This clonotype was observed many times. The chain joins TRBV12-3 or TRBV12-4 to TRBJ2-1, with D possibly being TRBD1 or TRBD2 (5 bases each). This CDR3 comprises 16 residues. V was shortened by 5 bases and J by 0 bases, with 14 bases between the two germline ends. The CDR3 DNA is TGTGCCAGCAGTCCTCGGGGCCTCAGCTCCTACAATGAGCAGTTCTTC. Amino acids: CASSPRGLSSYNEQFF.

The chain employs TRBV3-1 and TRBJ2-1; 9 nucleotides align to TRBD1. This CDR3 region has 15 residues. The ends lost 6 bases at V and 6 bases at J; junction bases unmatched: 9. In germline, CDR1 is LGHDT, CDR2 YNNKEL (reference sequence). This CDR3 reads CASRLDRGSLNEQFF. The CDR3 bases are TGTGCCAGCAGGCTGGACAGGGGATCGCTCAATGAGCAGTTCTTC.

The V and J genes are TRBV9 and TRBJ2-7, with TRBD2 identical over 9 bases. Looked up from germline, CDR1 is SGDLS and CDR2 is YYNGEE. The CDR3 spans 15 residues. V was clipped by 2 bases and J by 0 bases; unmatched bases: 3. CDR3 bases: TGTGCCAGCAGCGTTCAAGCGGGAGGCTCCTACGAGCAGTACTTC. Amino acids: CASSVQAGGSYEQYF.

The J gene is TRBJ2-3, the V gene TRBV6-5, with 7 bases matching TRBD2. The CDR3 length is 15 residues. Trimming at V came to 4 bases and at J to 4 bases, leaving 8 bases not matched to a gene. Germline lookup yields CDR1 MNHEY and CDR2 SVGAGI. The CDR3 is CASSCRGDYPDTQYF. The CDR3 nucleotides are TGTGCCAGCAGTTGCCGAGGGGACTACCCAGATACGCAGTATTTT.